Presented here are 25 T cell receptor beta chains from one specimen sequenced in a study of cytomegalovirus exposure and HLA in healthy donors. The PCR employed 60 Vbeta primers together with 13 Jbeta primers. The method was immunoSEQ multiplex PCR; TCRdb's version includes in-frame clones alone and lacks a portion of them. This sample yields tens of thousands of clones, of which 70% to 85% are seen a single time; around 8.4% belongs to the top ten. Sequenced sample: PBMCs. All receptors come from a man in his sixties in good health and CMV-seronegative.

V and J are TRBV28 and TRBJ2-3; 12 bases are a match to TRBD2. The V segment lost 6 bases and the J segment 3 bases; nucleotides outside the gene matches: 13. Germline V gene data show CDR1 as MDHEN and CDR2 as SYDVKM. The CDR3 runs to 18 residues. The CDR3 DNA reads TGTGCCAGCAGCCCCCTAGCGGGAGGGCCCGGGGGGACAGATACGCAGTATTTT. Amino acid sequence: CASSPLAGGPGGTDTQYF.

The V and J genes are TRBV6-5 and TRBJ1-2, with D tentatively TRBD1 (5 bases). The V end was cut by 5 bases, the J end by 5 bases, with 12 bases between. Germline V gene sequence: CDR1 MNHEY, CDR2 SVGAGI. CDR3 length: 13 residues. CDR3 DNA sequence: TGTGCCAGCAGTCGCCTTACAGGTTATGGCTACACCTTC. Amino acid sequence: CASSRLTGYGYTF.

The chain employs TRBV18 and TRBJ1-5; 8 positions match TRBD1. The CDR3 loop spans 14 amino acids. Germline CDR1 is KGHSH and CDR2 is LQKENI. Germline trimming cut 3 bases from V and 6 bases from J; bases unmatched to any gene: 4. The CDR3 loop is CASSPTGGAQPQHF. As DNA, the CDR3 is TGTGCCAGCTCACCTACAGGGGGAGCTCAGCCCCAGCATTTT.

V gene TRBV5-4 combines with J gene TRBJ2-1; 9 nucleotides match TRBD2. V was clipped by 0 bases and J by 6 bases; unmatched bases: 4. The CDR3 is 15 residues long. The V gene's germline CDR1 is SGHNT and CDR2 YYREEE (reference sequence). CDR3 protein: CASSLGGGAGNEQFF. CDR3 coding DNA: TGTGCCAGCAGCTTGGGCGGGGGGGCCGGCAATGAGCAGTTCTTC.

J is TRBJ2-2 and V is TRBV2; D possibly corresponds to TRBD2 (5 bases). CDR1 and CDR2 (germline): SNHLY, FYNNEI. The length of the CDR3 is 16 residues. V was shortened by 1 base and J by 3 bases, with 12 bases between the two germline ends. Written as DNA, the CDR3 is TGTGCCAGCAGTGAAGTGGCTAGCCGGGACACCGGGGAGCTGTTTTTT. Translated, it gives CASSEVASRDTGELFF.

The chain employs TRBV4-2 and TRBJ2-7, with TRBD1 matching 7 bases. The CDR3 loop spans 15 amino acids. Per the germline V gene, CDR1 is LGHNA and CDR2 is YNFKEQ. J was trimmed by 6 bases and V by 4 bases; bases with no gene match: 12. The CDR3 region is CASSPRPRGLSEQYF. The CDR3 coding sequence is TGTGCCAGCAGCCCCCGCCCCAGGGGGTTGTCCGAGCAGTACTTC.

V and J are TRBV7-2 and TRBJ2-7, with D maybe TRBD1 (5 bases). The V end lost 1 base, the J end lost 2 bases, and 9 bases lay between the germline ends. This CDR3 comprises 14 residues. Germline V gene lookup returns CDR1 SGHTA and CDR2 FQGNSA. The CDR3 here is CASSLGQQTYEQYF. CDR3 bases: TGTGCCAGCAGCTTAGGACAGCAGACCTACGAGCAGTACTTC.

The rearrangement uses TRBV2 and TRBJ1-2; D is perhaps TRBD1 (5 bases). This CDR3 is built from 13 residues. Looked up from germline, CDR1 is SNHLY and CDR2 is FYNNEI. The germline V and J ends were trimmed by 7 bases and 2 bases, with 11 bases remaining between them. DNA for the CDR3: TGTGCCAGCATAGCGGGACGGAACTATGGCTACACCTTC. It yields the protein CASIAGRNYGYTF.

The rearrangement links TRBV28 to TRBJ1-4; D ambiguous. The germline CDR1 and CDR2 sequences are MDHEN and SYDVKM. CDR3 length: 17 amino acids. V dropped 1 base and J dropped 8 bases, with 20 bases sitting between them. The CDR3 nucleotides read TGTGCCAGCAGTTTATCACTCTCTAGAGGGATGGCGGAAAAACTGTTTTTT. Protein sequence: CASSLSLSRGMAEKLFF. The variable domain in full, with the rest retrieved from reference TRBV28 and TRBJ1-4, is DVKVTQSSRYLVKRTGEKVFLECVQDMDHENMFWYRQDPGLGLRLIYFSYDVKMKEKGDIPEGYSVSREKKERFSLILESASTNQTSMYLCASSLSLSRGMAEKLFFGSGTQLSVL.

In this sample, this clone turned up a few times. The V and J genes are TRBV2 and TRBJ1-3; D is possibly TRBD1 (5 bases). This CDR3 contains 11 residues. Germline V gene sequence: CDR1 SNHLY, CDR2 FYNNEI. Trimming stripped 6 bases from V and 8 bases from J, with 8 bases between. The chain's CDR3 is CASRIGDTIYF. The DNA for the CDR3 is TGTGCCAGCAGAATAGGGGACACCATATATTTT.

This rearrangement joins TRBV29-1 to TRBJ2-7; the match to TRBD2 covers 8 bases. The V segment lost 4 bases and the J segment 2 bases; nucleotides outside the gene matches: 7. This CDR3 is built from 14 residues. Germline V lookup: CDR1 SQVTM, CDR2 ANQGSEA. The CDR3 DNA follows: TGCAGCGTTGGAACGGTAGCGGGACCCTACGAGCAGTACTTC. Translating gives CSVGTVAGPYEQYF.

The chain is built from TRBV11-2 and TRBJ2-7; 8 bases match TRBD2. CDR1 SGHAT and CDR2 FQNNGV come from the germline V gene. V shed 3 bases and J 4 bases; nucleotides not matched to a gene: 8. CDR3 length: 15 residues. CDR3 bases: TGTGCCAGCAGCTTCTCCAGCGGGAGTTCTTACGAGCAGTACTTC. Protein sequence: CASSFSSGSSYEQYF.

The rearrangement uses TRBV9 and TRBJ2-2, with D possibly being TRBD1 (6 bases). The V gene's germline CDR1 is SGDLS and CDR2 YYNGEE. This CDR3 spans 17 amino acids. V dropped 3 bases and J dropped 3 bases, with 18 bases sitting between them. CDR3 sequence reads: CASSAQGGGGDTGELFF. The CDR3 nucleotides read TGTGCCAGCAGCGCCCAAGGGGGTGGAGGAGACACCGGGGAGCTGTTTTTT.

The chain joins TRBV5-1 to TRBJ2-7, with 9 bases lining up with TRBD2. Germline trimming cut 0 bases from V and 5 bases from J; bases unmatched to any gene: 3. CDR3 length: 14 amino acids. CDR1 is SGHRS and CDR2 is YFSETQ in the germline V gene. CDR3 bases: TGCGCCAGCAGCTTGGAAGGGACTAGCCACGAGCAGTACTTC. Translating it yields CASSLEGTSHEQYF.

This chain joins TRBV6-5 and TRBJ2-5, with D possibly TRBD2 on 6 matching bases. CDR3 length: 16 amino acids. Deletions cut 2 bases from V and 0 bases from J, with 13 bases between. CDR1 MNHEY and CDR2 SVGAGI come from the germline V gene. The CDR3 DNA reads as TGTGCCAGCAGTTACGTGTCAGGAGGGTACCAAGAGACCCAGTACTTC. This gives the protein CASSYVSGGYQETQYF.

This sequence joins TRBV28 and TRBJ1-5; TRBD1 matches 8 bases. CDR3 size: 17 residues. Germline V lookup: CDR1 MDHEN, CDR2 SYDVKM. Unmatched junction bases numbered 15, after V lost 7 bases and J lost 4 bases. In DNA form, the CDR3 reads TGTGCCAGCACCCCCGGTGGGGCAGGGGGCATGAATCAGCCCCAGCATTTT. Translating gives CASTPGGAGGMNQPQHF. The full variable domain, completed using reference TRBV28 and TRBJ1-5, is DVKVTQSSRYLVKRTGEKVFLECVQDMDHENMFWYRQDPGLGLRLIYFSYDVKMKEKGDIPEGYSVSREKKERFSLILESASTNQTSMYLCASTPGGAGGMNQPQHFGDGTRLSIL.

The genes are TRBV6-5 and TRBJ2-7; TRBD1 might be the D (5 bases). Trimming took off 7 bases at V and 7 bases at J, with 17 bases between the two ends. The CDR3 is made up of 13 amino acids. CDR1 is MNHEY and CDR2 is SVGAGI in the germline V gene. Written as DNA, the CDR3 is TGTGCCAGCAAGAGAACTAAGGCAGGGGAGCAGTACTTC. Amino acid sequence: CASKRTKAGEQYF.

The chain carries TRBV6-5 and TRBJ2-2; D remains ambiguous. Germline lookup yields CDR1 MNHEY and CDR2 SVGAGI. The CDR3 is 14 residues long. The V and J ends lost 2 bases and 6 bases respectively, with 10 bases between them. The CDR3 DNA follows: TGTGCCAGCAGTTACAACGAGCCCGCCGGGGAGCTGTTTTTT. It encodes CASSYNEPAGELFF.

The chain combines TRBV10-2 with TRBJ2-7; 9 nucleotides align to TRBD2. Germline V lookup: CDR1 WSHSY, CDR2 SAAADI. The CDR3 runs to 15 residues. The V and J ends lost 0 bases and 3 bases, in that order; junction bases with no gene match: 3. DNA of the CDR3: TGCGCCAGCAGTGAGTCCGGGACTAGCAGCTACGAGCAGTACTTC. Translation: CASSESGTSSYEQYF.

In nucleotides, the CDR3 is TGTGCCAGCAGCTTAGCAGGGGATTCCTACAATGAGCAGTTCTTC. The encoded protein is CASSLAGDSYNEQFF. The chain couples TRBV7-2 to TRBJ2-1; a weak D match, TRBD1 (5 bases). The germline gives CDR1 SGHTA, CDR2 FQGNSA. The CDR3 is 15 residues long. V gave up 0 bases and J gave up 1 base, with 7 bases separating them.

CDR3 region: CATGDRQGNTIYF. DNA for the CDR3: TGTGCCACCGGAGATCGACAGGGAAACACCATATATTTT. V usage is TRBV7-2 and J usage is TRBJ1-3; possibly TRBD1 for D (5 bases). Looked up from germline, CDR1 is SGHTA and CDR2 is FQGNSA. The CDR3 consists of 13 residues. V was clipped by 10 bases and J by 4 bases, with 14 bases between them.

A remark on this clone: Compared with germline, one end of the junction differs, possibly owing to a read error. Here the CDR3 reads CAGSQEGGTGSNVLTF. The CDR3 coding sequence is TGCGCCGGCAGCCAAGAAGGAGGGACAGGGTCCAACGTCCTGACTTTC. The V call is TRBV4-3, the J call TRBJ2-6, with TRBD1 identical over 9 bases. The CDR3 sequence is 16 residues long. Per germline, CDR1 LGHNA and CDR2 YSLEER.

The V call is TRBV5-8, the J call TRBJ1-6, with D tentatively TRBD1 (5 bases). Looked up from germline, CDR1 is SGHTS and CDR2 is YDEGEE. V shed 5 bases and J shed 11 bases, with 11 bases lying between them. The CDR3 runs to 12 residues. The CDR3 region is CASRTVITPLHF. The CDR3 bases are TGTGCCAGCAGGACAGTAATAACACCCCTCCACTTT.

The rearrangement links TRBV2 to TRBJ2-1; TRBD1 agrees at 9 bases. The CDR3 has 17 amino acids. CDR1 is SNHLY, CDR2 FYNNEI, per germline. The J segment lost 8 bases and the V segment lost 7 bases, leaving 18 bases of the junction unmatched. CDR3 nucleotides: TGTGCCAGCAATCCCAACGGACCGGACAGGGGTGGCGATGAGCAGTTCTTC. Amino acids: CASNPNGPDRGGDEQFF.

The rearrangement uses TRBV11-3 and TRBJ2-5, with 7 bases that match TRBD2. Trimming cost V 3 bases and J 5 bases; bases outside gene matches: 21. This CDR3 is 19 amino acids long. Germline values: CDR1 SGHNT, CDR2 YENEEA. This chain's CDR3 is CASSFGEGRAGSNSETQYF. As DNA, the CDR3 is TGTGCCAGCAGCTTTGGGGAGGGGCGGGCAGGGAGTAATTCGGAGACCCAGTACTTC.